A single sample is the source of the 8 T cell receptor beta chains below, sequenced in a study of shared clonotypes between healthy human individuals (TCRdb year 2020). The library relied on the immunoSEQ multiplex PCR assay. Imported from immuneACCESS, the table was reduced by TCRdb to in-frame sequences with V and J called. These copies leave out some clones; in studies compared against another copy, an unresolved V gene accounts for under half, and the cause of the remainder is not known. The sample profile shows under 2,000,000 clones; approximately 94% of them were found once. The ten biggest clones cover approximately 1% of the sample. CD8 naive samples were CD45RO-negative cells positively selected for CCR7, giving a CD45RA+CCR7+ population that excluded TemRA cells. Sequenced sample: naive CD8+ T cells sorted from blood. This sample's cell subset or site label indicates: CD45RA+CCR7+. The receptors stem from a man younger than 35 in good health.

The rearrangement uses TRBV6-1 and TRBJ1-4; D unclear. Germline V gene sequence: CDR1 MNHNS, CDR2 SASEGT. The CDR3 consists of 15 residues. V dropped 3 bases and J dropped 0 bases, with 8 bases sitting between them. CDR3 in amino acids: CASSETPATNEKLFF. The CDR3 DNA is TGTGCCAGCAGTGAGACACCCGCAACTAATGAAAAACTGTTTTTT.

This rearrangement joins TRBV4-3 to TRBJ2-1; 9 bases fit TRBD2. Losses at the gene ends were 1 base for V and 2 bases for J; bases not matched to a gene: 6. The CDR3 has 17 amino acids. Germline V gene sequence: CDR1 LGHNA, CDR2 YSLEER. The CDR3 DNA sequence: TGCGCCAGCAGCCAAGGGCTAGCGGGGATGCCCTACAATGAGCAGTTCTTC. This encodes CASSQGLAGMPYNEQFF.

With respect to this clone: This same CDR3 is encoded by further DNA sequences in the sample. The rearrangement links TRBV4-3 to TRBJ2-1, with no clear D. CDR1 and CDR2 (germline): LGHNA, YSLEER. V lost 1 base and J lost 6, with 1 base in between. The CDR3 is made up of 11 amino acids. In nucleotides, the CDR3 is TGCGCCAGCAGCCAAGGCAATGAGCAGTTCTTC. It translates to CASSQGNEQFF.

The chain carries TRBV5-6 and TRBJ1-4; no reliable D call. Trimming stripped 1 base from V and 8 bases from J, with 12 bases between. This CDR3 has 14 amino acids. Germline CDR1 reads SGHDT; CDR2 reads YYEEEE. The CDR3 nucleotides read TGTGCCAGCAGCTTGATGCTTGCCCCCGAAAAACTGTTTTTT. It specifies CASSLMLAPEKLFF. Full variable domain (outside the CDR3, taken from reference TRBV5-6 and TRBJ1-4): DAGVTQSPTHLIKTRGQQVTLRCSPKSGHDTVSWYQQALGQGPQFIFQYYEEEERQRGNFPDRFSGHQFPNYSSELNVNALLLGDSALYLCASSLMLAPEKLFFGSGTQLSVL.

V is TRBV11-2 and J is TRBJ1-4; no firm D call. Germline values: CDR1 SGHAT, CDR2 FQNNGV. The CDR3 is made up of 14 amino acids. With 3 bases removed from V and 0 bases from J, the gap between germline ends came to 5 bases. CDR3 nucleotide sequence: TGTGCCAGCAGCTTTCATTCAACTAATGAAAAACTGTTTTTT. This gives the protein CASSFHSTNEKLFF.

This clone showed up just once. The CDR3 region has the DNA TGCGCCAGCAGTGACTCGAAGGAGCAGTACTTC. Translating gives CASSDSKEQYF. J is TRBJ2-7 and V is TRBV10-1, with D hard to call. The CDR3 runs 11 residues. The ends were cut back, 3 bases at V and 7 bases at J, with 7 bases in the middle. Germline CDR1 and CDR2: WNHNN and SYGVQD (reference sequence).

The chain has TRBV4-1 and TRBJ2-5, with D possibly matching TRBD1 (6 bases). CDR1 MGHRA and CDR2 YSYEKL come from the germline V gene. The CDR3 is 15 residues long. V was clipped by 2 bases and J by 1 base, with 11 bases between them. The CDR3: CASSQPQGVQETQYF. In DNA form, the CDR3 reads TGCGCCAGCAGCCAACCACAGGGTGTCCAAGAGACCCAGTACTTC.

This rearrangement joins TRBV7-9 to TRBJ2-5, with D unresolved. V dropped 3 bases and J dropped 5 bases, with 13 bases sitting between them. The CDR3 loop spans 14 amino acids. Germline V gene lookup returns CDR1 SEHNR and CDR2 FQNEAQ (reference sequence). The chain's CDR3 is CASSLPEERETQYF. In DNA form, the CDR3 reads TGTGCCAGCAGCTTGCCCGAGGAACGGGAGACCCAGTACTTC.